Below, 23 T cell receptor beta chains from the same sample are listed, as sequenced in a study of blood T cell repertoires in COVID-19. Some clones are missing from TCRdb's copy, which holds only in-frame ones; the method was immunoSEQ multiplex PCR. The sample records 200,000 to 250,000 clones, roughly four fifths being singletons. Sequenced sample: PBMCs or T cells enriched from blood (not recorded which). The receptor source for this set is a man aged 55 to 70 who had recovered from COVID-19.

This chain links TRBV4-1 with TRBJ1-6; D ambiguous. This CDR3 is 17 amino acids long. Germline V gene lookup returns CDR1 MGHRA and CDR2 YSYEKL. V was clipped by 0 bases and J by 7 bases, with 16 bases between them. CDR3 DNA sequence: TGCGCCAGCAGCCAAGAGGTTCAGGCAATTGGGAATTCACCCCTCCACTTT. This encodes CASSQEVQAIGNSPLHF.

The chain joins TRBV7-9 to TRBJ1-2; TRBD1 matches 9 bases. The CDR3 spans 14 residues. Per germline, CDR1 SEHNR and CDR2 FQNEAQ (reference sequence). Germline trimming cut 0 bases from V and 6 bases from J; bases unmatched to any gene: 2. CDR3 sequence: CASSLADRGNGYTF. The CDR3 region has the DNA TGTGCCAGCAGCTTAGCGGACAGGGGTAATGGCTACACCTTC.

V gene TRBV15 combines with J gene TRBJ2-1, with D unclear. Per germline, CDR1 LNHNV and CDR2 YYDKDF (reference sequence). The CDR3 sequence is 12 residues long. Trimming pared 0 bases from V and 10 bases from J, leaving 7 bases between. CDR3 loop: CATSRDKPEQFF. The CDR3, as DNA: TGTGCCACCAGCAGAGATAAGCCGGAGCAGTTCTTC.

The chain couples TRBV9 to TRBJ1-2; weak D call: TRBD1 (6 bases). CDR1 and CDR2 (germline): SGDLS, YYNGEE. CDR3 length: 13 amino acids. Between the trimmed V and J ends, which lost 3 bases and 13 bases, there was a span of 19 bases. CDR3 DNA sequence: TGTGCCAGCAGCGCCCCGCTTCTCAGGGGTTTCACCTTC. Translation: CASSAPLLRGFTF.

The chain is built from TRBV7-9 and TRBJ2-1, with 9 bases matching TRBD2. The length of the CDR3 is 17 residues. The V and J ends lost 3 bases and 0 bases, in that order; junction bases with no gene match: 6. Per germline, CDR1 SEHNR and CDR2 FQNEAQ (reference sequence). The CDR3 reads CASSFLSSGGSYNEQFF. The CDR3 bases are TGTGCCAGCAGCTTCTTGAGTAGCGGGGGCTCCTACAATGAGCAGTTCTTC.

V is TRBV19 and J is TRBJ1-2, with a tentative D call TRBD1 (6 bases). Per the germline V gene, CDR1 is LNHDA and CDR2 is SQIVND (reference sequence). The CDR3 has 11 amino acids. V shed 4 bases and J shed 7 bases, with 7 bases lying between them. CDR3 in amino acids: CASSTRGGYTF. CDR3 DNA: TGTGCCAGTAGTACCAGGGGTGGCTACACCTTC.

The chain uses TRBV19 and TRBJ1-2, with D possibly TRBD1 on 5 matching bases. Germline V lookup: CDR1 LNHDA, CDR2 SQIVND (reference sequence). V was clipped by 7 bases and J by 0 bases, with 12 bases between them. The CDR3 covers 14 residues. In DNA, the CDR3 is TGTGCCAGTACCACGGGGGGATCTAACTATGGCTACACCTTC. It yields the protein CASTTGGSNYGYTF. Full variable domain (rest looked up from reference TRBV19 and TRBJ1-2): DGGITQSPKYLFRKEGQNVTLSCEQNLNHDAMYWYRQDPGQGLRLIYYSQIVNDFQKGDIAEGYSVSREKKESFPLTVTSAQKNPTAFYLCASTTGGSNYGYTFGSGTRLTVV.

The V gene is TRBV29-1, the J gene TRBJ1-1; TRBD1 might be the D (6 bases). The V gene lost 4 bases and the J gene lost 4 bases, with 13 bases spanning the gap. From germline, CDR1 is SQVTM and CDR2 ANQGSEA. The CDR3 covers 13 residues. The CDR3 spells CSVAPQGGTEAFF. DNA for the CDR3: TGCAGCGTTGCTCCACAGGGTGGCACTGAAGCTTTCTTT.

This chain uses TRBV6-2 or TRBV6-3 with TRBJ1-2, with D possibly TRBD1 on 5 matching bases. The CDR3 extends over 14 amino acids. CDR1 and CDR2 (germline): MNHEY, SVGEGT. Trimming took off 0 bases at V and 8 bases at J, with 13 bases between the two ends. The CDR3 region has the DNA TGTGCCAGCAGTTACTCTCGGACATTCCAGGGCTACACCTTC. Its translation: CASSYSRTFQGYTF.

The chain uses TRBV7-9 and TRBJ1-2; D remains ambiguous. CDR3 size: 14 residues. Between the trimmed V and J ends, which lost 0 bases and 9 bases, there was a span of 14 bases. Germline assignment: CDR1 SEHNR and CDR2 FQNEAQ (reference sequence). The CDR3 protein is CASSLAQGSRSYTF. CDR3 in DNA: TGTGCCAGCAGCTTAGCGCAAGGGAGTAGGAGCTACACCTTC.

This CDR3 is CASSFGLADNEQFF. DNA for the CDR3: TGTGCCAGCAGCTTCGGCCTAGCGGACAATGAGCAGTTCTTC. The chain recombines TRBV7-9 with TRBJ2-1; TRBD2 aligns across 7 bases. The junction had 4 bases not matched to a gene; V was cut back by 3 bases and J by 5 bases. The CDR3 runs to 14 residues. Germline values: CDR1 SEHNR, CDR2 FQNEAQ (reference sequence).

CDR3 in DNA: TGTGCCAGCAGCCCGGGGACTAGCGGGGAGACCCAGTACTTC. Its translation is CASSPGTSGETQYF. The chain couples TRBV9 to TRBJ2-5, with 12 bases lining up with TRBD2. The CDR3 has 14 amino acids. Trimming at V came to 4 bases and at J to 5 bases, leaving 3 bases not matched to a gene. CDR1 is SGDLS, CDR2 YYNGEE, per germline.

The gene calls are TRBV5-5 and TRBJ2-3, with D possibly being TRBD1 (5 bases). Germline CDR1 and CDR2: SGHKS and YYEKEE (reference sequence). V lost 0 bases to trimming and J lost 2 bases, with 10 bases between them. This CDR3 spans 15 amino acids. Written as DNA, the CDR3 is TGTGCCAGCAGCTTGGCAGGGAAAGCCACAGATACGCAGTATTTT. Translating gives CASSLAGKATDTQYF.

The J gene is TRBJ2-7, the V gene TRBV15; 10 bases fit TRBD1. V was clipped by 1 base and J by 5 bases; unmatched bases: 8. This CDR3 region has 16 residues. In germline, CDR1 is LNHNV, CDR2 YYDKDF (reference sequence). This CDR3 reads CATSRAPGTGVHEQYF. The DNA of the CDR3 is TGTGCCACCAGCAGAGCGCCCGGGACAGGGGTACACGAGCAGTACTTC.

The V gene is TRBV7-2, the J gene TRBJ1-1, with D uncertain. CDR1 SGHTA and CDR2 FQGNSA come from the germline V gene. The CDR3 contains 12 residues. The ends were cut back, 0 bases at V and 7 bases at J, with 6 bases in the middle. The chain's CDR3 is CASSLAGGEAFF. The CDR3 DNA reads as TGTGCCAGCAGCTTAGCTGGCGGTGAAGCTTTCTTT.

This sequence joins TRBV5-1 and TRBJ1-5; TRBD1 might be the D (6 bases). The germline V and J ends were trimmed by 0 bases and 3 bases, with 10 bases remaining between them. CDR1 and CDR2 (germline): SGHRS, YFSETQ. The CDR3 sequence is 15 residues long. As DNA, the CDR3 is TGCGCCAGCAGCTTGGAGGACAGCCTCAATCAGCCCCAGCATTTT. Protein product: CASSLEDSLNQPQHF.

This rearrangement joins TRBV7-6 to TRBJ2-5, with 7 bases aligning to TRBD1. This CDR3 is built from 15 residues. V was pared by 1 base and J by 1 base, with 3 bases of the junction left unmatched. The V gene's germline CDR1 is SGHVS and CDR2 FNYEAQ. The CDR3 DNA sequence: TGTGCCAGCAGCTTAGGGGGACAGCCCCAAGAGACCCAGTACTTC. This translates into CASSLGGQPQETQYF.

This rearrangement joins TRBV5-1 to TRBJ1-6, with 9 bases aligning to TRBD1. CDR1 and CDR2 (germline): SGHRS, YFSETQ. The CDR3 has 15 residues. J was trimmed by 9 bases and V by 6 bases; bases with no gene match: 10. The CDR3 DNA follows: TGCGCCAGCACCCCTTCAGGACAGGGGTCTTCACCCCTCCACTTT. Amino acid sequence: CASTPSGQGSSPLHF.

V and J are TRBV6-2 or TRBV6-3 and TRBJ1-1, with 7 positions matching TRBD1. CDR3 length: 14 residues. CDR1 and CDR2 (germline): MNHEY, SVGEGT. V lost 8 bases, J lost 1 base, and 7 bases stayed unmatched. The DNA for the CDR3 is TGTGCCAGCGGCCGAGGGGGCCAGAACACTGAAGCTTTCTTT. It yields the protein CASGRGGQNTEAFF.

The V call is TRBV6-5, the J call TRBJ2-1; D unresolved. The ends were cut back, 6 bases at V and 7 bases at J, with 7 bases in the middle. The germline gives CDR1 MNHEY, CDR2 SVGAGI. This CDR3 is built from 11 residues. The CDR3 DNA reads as TGTGCCAGCAGGCGGAGTAATGAGCAGTTCTTC. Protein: CASRRSNEQFF.

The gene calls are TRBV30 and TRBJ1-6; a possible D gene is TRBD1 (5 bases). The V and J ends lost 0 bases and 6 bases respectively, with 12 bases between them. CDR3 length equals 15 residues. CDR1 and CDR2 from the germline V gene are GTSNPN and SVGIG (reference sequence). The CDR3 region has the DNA TGTGCCTGGAGTGTTGGCAGGGTCGGTAATTCACCCCTCCACTTT. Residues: CAWSVGRVGNSPLHF.

The CDR3 is CASSEGTGHLGTEAFF. The CDR3 DNA reads as TGTGCCAGCAGCGAAGGGACAGGTCATTTAGGCACTGAAGCTTTCTTT. The chain carries TRBV5-8 and TRBJ1-1; 8 bases map to TRBD1. V gave up 4 bases and J gave up 4 bases; unmatched junction bases: 12. Germline CDR1 is SGHTS and CDR2 is YDEGEE. CDR3 length equals 16 residues.

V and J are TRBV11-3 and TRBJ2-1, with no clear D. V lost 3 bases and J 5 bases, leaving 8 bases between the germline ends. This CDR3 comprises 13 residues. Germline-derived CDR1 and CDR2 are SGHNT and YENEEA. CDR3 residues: CASSFAPDNEQFF. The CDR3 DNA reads TGTGCCAGCAGCTTTGCGCCCGACAATGAGCAGTTCTTC.